Listed below are T cell receptor beta chains from one sample, sequenced in a study of early T cells in non-severe SARS-CoV-2 infection. TCRdb reprocessed the 5' RACE reads with MiXCR, giving one entry per CDR3 protein. The table records roughly 45,000 distinct CDR3 sequences, 12% of them present only once. Sequencing used whole blood. These receptors originate from an adult who was a healthcare worker with PCR-confirmed SARS-CoV-2 infection or an uninfected control (not recorded which). The CDR3 runs from the conserved cysteine through the conserved F or W. A D gene is named only where the DNA matches it firmly. Where a row states a size, it is once, few, many or the class of an expanded clone; other rows omit it.

TRBD2 | . | TRBJ2-1 | TRBV7-9 | CASSGKGLQHNEQFF | TGTGCCAGCAGCGGGAAGGGACTACAACACAATGAGCAGTTCTTC
TRBD2 | many | TRBJ2-7 | TRBV20-1 | CSATTGTSFYEQYF | TGCAGTGCCACCACCGGGACTAGCTTCTACGAGCAGTACTTC
TRBD1 | . | TRBJ2-7 | TRBV7-2 | CASSSLGQGSHEQYF | TGTGCCAGCAGCTCGCTGGGACAGGGTTCGCACGAGCAGTACTTC
TRBD2 | many | TRBJ2-1 | TRBV27 | CASNPWAAGVSYNEQFF | TGTGCCAGCAACCCTTGGGCCGCGGGAGTTTCCTACAATGAGCAGTTCTTC
. | . | TRBJ2-1 | TRBV20-1 | CSARAAGESYYEQFF | TGCAGTGCTAGAGCCGCCGGGGAGAGCTACTATGAGCAGTTCTTC
. | . | TRBJ1-1 | TRBV3-1 | CASSRGLSTEAFF | TGTGCCAGCAGCCGGGGCCTGAGCACTGAAGCTTTCTTT
. | . | TRBJ2-1 | TRBV5-5 | CASSPGLATYNEQFF | TGTGCCAGCAGCCCGGGACTCGCAACCTACAATGAGCAGTTCTTC
TRBD1 | . | TRBJ1-1 | TRBV7-2 | CASSPGTGGLNTEAFF | TGTGCCAGCAGCCCCGGGACAGGGGGTTTGAACACTGAAGCTTTCTTT
. | . | TRBJ1-5 | TRBV21-1 | CASSSPGPDQPQHF | TGTGCCAGCAGCTCCCCAGGGCCAGATCAGCCCCAGCATTTT
. | many | TRBJ2-3 | TRBV11-3 | CASSFGSDTQYF | TGTGCCAGCAGCTTTGGGTCAGATACGCAGTATTTT